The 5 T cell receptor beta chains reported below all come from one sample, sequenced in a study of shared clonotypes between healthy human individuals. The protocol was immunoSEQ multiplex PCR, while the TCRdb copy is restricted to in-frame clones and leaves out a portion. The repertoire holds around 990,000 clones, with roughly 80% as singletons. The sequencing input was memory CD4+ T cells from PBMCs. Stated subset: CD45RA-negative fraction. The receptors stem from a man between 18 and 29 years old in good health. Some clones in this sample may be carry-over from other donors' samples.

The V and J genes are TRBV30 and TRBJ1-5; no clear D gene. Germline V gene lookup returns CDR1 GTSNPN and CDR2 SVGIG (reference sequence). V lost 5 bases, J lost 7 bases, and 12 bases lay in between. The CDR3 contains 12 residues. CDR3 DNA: TGTGCCTGGGGCAGAGGAGGACAGCCCCAGCATTTT. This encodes CAWGRGGQPQHF.

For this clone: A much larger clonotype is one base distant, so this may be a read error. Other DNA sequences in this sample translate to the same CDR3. This CDR3 reads CASSPEETQYF. The CDR3 DNA reads TGTGCCAGCTCACCCGAAGAGACCCAGTACTTC. The chain employs TRBV18 and TRBJ2-5; D unresolved. The CDR3 extends over 11 amino acids. The germline V gene encodes CDR1 KGHSH and CDR2 LQKENI. Trimming took off 3 bases at V and 3 bases at J, with 2 bases between the two ends. The full variable domain, with the rest looked up from reference TRBV18 and TRBJ2-5, is NAGVMQNPRHLVRRRGQEARLRCSPMKGHSHVYWYRQLPEEGLKFMVYLQKENIIDESGMPKERFSAEFPKEGPSILRIQQVVRGDSAAYFCASSPEETQYFGPGTRLLVL.

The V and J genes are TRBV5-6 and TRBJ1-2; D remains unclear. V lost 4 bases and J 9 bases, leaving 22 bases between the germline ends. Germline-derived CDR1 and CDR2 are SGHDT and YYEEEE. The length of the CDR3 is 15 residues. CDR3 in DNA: TGTGCCAGCAGCCCGAAGGAGGCACAGTTAAAGAGCTACACCTTC. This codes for CASSPKEAQLKSYTF.

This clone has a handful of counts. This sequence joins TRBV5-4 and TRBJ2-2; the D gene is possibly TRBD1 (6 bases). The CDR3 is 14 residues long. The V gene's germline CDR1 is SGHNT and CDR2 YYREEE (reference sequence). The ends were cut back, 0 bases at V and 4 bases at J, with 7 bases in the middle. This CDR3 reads CASSLVDSTGELFF. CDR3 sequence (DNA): TGTGCCAGCAGCTTGGTGGACAGCACCGGGGAGCTGTTTTTT.

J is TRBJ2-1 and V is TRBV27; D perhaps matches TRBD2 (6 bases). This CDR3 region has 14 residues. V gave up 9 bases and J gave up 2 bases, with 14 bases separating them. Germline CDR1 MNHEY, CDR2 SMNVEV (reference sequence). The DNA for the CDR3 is TGTGCCAGTACTCGGGACTTCACCTACAATGAGCAGTTCTTC. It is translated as CASTRDFTYNEQFF.